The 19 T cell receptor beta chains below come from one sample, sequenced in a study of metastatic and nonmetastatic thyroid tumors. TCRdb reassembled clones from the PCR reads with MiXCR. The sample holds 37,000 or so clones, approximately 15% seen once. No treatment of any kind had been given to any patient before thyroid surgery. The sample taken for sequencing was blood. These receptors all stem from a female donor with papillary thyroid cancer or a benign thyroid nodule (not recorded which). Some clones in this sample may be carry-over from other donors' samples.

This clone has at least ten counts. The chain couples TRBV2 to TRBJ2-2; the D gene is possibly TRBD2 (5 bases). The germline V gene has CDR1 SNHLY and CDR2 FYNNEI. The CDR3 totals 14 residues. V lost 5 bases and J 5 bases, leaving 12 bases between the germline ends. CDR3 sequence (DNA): TGTGCCAGCAGTTACCAGAGGGCTACCGGGGAGCTGTTTTTT. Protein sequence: CASSYQRATGELFF.

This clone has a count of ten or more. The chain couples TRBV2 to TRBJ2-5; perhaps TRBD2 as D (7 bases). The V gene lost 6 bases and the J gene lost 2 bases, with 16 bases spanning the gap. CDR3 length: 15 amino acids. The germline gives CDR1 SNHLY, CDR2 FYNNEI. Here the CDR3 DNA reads TGTGCCAGCAGGCAAAATAGGGGGGGGCAAGAGACCCAGTACTTC. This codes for CASRQNRGGQETQYF.

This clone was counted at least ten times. This CDR3 reads CASSLLTGPGYTF. The CDR3 DNA follows: TGTGCCAGCAGCCTTCTTACGGGGCCAGGATACACCTTC. The chain couples TRBV11-2 to TRBJ1-2; a possible D gene is TRBD1 (5 bases). The CDR3 extends over 13 amino acids. Trimming removed 5 bases at V and 11 bases at J, with 18 bases between. CDR1 and CDR2 (germline): SGHAT, FQNNGV.

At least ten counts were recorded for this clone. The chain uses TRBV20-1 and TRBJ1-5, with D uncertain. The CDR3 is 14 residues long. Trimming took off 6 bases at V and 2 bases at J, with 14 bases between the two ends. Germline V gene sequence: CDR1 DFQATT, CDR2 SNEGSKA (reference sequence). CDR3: CSAHPPAGNQPQHF. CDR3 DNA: TGCAGTGCCCACCCTCCAGCGGGCAATCAGCCCCAGCATTTT.

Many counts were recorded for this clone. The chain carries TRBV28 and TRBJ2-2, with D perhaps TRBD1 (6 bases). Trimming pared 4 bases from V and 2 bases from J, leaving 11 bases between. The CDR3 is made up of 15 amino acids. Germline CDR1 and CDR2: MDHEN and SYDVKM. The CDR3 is CASSSRRGNTGELFF. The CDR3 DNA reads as TGTGCCAGCAGTTCCCGCAGGGGAAACACCGGGGAGCTGTTTTTT.

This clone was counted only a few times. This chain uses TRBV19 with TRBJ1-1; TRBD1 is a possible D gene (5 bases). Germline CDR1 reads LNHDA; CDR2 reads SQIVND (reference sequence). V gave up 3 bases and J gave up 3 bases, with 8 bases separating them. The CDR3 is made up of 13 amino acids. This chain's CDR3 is CASSISRDTEAFF. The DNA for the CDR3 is TGTGCCAGTAGTATTAGCAGGGACACTGAAGCTTTCTTT.

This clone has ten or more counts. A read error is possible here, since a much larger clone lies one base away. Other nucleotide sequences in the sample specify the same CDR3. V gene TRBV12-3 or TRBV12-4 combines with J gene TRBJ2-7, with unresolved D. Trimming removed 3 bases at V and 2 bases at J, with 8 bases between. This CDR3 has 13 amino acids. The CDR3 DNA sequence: TGTGCCAGCAGTTTCGGTGCAACCTACGAGCAGTACTTC. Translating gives CASSFGATYEQYF.

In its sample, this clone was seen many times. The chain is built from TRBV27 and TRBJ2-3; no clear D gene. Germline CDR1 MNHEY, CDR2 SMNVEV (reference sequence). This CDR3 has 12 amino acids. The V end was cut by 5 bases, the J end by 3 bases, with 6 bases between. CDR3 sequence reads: CASSAQTDTQYF. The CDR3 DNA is TGTGCCAGCAGTGCTCAAACAGATACGCAGTATTTT.

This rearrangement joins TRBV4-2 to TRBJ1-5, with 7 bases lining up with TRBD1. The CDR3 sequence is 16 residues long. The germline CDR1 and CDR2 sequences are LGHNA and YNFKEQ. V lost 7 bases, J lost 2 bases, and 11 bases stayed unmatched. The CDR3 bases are TGTGCCAGCATACTCACAGGGACAGTGGGCAATCAGCCCCAGCATTTT. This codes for CASILTGTVGNQPQHF.

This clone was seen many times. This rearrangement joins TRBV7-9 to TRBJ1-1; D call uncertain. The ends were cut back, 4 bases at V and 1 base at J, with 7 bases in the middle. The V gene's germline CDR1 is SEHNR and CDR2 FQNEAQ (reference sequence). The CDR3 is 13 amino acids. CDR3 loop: CASSSTGNTEAFF. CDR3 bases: TGTGCCAGCAGCTCAACGGGGAACACTGAAGCTTTCTTT.

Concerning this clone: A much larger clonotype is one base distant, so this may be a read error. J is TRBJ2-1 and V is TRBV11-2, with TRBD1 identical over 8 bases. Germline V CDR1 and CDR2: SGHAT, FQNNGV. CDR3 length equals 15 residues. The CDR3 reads CASRSGGTTYNDQFF. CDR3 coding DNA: TGTGCCAGCAGATCAGGGGGCACGACTTACAATGATCAGTTCTTC.

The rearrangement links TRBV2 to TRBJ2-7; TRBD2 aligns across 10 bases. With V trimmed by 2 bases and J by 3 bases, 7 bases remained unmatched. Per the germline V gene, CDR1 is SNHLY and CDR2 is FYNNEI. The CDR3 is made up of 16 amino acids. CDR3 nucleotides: TGTGCCAGCAGTGAATTTAGGGGACTAGCGATCTACGAGCAGTACTTC. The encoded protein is CASSEFRGLAIYEQYF.

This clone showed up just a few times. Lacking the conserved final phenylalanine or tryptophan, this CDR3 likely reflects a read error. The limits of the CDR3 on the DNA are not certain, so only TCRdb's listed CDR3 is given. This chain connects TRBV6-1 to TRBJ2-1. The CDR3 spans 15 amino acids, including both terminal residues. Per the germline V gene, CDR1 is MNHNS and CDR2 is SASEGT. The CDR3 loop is CASRPNSGLYNEHFL.

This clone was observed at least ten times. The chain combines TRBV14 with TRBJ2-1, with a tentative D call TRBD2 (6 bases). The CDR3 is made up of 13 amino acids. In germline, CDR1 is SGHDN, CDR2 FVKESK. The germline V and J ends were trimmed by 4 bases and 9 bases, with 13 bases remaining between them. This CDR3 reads CASSPGAGFEQFF. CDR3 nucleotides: TGTGCCAGCAGCCCGGGAGCGGGCTTTGAGCAGTTCTTC.

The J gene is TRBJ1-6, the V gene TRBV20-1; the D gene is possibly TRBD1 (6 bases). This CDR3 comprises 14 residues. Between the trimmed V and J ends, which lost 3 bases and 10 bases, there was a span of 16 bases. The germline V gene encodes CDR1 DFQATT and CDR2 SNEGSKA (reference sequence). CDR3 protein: CSARGTGWGSPLHF. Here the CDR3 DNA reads TGCAGTGCTAGGGGAACAGGGTGGGGATCACCCCTCCACTTT.

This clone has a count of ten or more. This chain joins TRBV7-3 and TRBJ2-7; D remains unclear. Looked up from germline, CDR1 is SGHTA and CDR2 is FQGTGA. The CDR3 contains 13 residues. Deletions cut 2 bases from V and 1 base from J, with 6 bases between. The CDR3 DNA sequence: TGTGCCAGCAGCTTAGGCGCTTCCTACGAGCAGTACTTC. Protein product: CASSLGASYEQYF.

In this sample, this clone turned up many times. CDR3 sequence reads: CASFPPGAGSGNTIYF. The CDR3 coding sequence is TGTGCCAGCTTTCCCCCAGGGGCCGGCTCTGGAAACACCATATATTTT. The J gene is TRBJ1-3, the V gene TRBV19, with a weak D call TRBD1 (6 bases). CDR1 is LNHDA, CDR2 SQIVND, per germline (reference sequence). Trimming shortened V by 9 bases and J by 0 bases, and 18 bases separated the two germline ends. The CDR3 has 16 amino acids.

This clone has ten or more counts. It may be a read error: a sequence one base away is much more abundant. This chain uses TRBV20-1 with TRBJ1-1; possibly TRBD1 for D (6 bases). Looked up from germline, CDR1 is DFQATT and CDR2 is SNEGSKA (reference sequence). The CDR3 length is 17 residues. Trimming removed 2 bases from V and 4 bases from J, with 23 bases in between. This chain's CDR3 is CSARPLGAGGGSTEAFF. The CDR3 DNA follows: TGCAGTGCTAGACCACTTGGGGCAGGAGGGGGATCCACTGAAGCTTTCTTT.

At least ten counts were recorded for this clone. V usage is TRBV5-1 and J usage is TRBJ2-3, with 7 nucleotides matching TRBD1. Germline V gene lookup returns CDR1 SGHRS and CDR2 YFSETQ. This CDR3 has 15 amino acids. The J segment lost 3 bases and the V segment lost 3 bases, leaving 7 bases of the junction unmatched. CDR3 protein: CASSSDRDQTDTQYF. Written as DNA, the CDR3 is TGCGCCAGCAGCTCCGACAGGGATCAGACAGATACGCAGTATTTT.